These T cell receptor beta chains were read from a single sample in a study of OX40 agonist ivuxolimab in advanced cancers. TCRdb keeps only in-frame clones here, not all; method: immunoSEQ multiplex PCR. In the table there are roughly 76,000 clones, roughly 84% of which are singletons. The specimen comprised CD4+ or CD8+ T cells sorted from blood, sampled in a trial of the OX40 agonist ivuxolimab. These receptors originate from an adult with an advanced solid tumor such as melanoma, head and neck, liver or kidney cancer. Both conserved end residues are part of each CDR3. The D gene is left open where the match is weak. Where a row states a size, it is once, few, many or the class of an expanded clone; other rows omit it.

V,size,J,D,CDR3,DNA
TRBV7-9,.,TRBJ1-5,.,CASSLGRTDSNQPQHF,TGTGCCAGCAGCTTAGGGCGTACAGATAGCAATCAGCCCCAGCATTTT
TRBV7-3,.,TRBJ2-1,TRBD2,CASSPLAAGYNEQFF,TGTGCCAGCAGCCCCCTAGCAGCGGGGTACAATGAGCAGTTCTTC
TRBV18,once,TRBJ1-1,.,CASSPNRDTEAFF,TGTGCCAGCTCACCAAACAGGGACACTGAAGCTTTCTTT
TRBV19,once,TRBJ1-3,TRBD1,CASRDSSSGNTIYF,TGTGCCAGCCGGGACAGCAGCTCTGGAAACACCATATATTTT
TRBV5-4,.,TRBJ2-3,.,CASSPYAQDTQYF,TGTGCCAGCAGCCCATACGCGCAGGATACGCAGTATTTT
TRBV7-6,.,TRBJ1-2,.,CASSLGGADYGYTF,TGTGCCAGCAGCTTAGGGGGGGCGGACTATGGCTACACCTTC
TRBV6-1,.,TRBJ2-7,.,CATTDYRYEQYF,TGTGCCACCACAGACTACAGATACGAGCAGTACTTC
TRBV9,once,TRBJ2-1,TRBD2,CASSSREGSYNEQFF,TGTGCCAGCAGCTCCCGGGAGGGTTCCTACAATGAGCAGTTCTTC
TRBV19,.,TRBJ1-2,.,CASSISQPLTYGYTF,TGTGCCAGTAGTATATCACAGCCCCTGACCTATGGCTACACCTTC
TRBV7-8,.,TRBJ1-5,.,CASRRGVGQPQHF,TGTGCCAGCAGGCGGGGAGTTGGTCAGCCCCAGCATTTT
TRBV7-2,.,TRBJ2-4,.,CASSSTGNLAKNIQYF,TGTGCCAGCAGCTCTACAGGGAATCTAGCCAAAAACATTCAGTACTTC
TRBV18,.,TRBJ1-2,.,CASSQTGGDDNYGYTF,TGTGCCAGCTCCCAGACAGGTGGGGACGATAACTATGGCTACACCTTC
TRBV5-5,.,TRBJ1-4,.,CASSLAVGVDEKLFF,TGTGCCAGCAGCTTGGCCGTCGGGGTGGATGAAAAACTGTTTTTT
TRBV5-1,.,TRBJ1-1,TRBD1,CASSLVGGGEAFF,TGCGCCAGCAGCTTGGTAGGGGGCGGTGAAGCTTTCTTT
TRBV2,once,TRBJ1-5,.,CASMTVRGGGQPQHF,TGTGCCAGCATGACCGTGAGGGGGGGCGGTCAGCCCCAGCATTTT
TRBV5-1,.,TRBJ1-1,.,CASSFGGFDTEAFF,TGCGCCAGCAGCTTCGGAGGGTTTGACACTGAAGCTTTCTTT
TRBV7-8,.,TRBJ2-7,TRBD1,CASSYGTGGTYEQYF,TGTGCCAGCAGCTATGGGACAGGGGGTACCTACGAGCAGTACTTC
TRBV5-4,once,TRBJ2-1,.,CASSPSLPGANEQFF,TGTGCCAGCAGCCCTTCTCTCCCAGGGGCGAATGAGCAGTTCTTC
TRBV4-1,.,TRBJ2-3,.,CASSQGSSPSTDTQYF,TGCGCCAGCAGCCAAGGAAGCAGCCCGAGCACAGATACGCAGTATTTT